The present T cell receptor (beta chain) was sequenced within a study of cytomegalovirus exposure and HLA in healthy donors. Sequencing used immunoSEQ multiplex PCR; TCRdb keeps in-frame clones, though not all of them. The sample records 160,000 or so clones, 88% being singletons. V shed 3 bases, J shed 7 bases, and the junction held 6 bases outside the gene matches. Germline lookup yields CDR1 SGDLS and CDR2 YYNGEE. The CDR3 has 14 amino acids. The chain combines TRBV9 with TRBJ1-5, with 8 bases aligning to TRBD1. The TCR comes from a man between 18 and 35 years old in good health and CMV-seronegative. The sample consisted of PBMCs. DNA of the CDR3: TGTGCCAGCAGCGCAGGGGGCGCAGGGCAGCCCCAGCATTTT. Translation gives CASSAGGAGQPQHF.